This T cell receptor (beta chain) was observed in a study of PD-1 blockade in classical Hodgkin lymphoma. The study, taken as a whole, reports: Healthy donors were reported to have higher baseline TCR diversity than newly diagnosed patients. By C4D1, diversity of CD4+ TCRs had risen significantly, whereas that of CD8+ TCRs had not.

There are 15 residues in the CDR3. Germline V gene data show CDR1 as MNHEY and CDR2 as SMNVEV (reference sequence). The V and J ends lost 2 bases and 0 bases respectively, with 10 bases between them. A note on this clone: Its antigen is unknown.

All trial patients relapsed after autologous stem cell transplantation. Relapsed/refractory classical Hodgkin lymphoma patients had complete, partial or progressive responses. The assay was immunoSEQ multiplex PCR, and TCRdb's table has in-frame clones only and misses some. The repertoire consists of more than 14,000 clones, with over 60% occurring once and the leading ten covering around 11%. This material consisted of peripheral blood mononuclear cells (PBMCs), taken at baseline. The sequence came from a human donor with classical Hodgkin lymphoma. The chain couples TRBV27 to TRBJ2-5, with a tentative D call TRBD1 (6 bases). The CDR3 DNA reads TGTGCCAGCAGTTTAACGGGACAACACCAAGAGACCCAGTACTTC. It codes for CASSLTGQHQETQYF.